This T cell receptor beta chain stems from a study of T cells after yellow fever vaccination. Study context: Any fraction with a low cell number was prepared using SMART-Seq v4 Ultra Low Input. Study outcomes and limitations: The secondary T-cell response peaked on day 5, not day 15, but was weaker. CD4 and CD8 compartments shared a small share of clonotypes.

This CDR3 is 15 amino acids long. Per germline, CDR1 KGHDR and CDR2 SFDVKD. V was clipped by 4 bases and J by 1 base, with 9 bases between them. Comments on this clonotype: The antigen is not known.

Template-switching 5'RACE yielded the TCR cDNA; a universal primer site and UMIs were added in the process. MiXCR, applied by TCRdb to the 5' RACE reads, yields one record per CDR3 protein. The profile shows about 73,000 distinct CDR3 sequences, 7.7% of them singletons. The specimen comprised CD8+ T cells sorted from PBMCs, sampled on the day of the yellow fever booster vaccination. The source is a man under 40 who received the YFV17D yellow fever vaccine. The chain combines TRBV24-1 with TRBJ2-2, with D uncertain. The CDR3 loop is CATSDLILNTGELFF. The DNA for the CDR3 is TGTGCCACCAGTGACCTGATTTTGAACACCGGGGAGCTGTTTTTT.